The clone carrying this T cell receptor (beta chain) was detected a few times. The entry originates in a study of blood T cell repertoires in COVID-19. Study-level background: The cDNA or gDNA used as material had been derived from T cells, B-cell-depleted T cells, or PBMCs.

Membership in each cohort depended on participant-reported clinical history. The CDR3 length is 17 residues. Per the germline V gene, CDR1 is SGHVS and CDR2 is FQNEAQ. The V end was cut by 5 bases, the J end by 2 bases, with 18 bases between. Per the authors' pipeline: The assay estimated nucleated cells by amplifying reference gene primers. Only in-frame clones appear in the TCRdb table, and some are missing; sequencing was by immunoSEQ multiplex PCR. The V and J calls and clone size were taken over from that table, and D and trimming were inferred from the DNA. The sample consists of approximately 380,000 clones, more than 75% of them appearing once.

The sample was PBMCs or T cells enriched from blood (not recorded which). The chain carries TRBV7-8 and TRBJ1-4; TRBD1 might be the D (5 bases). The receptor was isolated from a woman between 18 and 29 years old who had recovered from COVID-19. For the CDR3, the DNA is TGTGCCAGCAGCCCCCGAGGAAACTGGGGCACTAATGAAAAACTGTTTTTT. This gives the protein CASSPRGNWGTNEKLFF.